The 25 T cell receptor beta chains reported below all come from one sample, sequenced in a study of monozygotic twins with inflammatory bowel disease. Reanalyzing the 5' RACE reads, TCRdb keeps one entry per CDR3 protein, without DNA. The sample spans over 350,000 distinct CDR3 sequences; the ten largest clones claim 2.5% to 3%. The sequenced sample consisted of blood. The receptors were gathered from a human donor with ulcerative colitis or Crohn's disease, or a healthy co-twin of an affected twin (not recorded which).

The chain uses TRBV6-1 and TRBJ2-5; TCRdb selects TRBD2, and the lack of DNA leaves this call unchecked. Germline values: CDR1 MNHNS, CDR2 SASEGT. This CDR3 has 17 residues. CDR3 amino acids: CASSKTRDSRLRGAQYF.

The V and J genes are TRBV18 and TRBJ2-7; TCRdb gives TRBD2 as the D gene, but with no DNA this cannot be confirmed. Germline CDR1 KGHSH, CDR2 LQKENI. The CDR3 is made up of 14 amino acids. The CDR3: CASSQLGGIHEQYF.

The CDR3 reads CASSQTGQGGETQYF. The chain employs TRBV2 and TRBJ2-5; TCRdb's D call of TRBD1 is untestable without DNA. Germline V gene lookup returns CDR1 SNHLY and CDR2 FYNNEI. The length of the CDR3 is 15 residues.

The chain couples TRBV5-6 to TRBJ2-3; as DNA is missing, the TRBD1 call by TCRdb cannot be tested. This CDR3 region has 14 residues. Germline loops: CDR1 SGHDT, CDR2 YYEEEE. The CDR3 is CASSLVGQTDTQYF.

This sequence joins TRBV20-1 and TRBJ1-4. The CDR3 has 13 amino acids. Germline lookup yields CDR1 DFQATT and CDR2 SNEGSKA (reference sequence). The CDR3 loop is CSLMWRNNEKLFF.

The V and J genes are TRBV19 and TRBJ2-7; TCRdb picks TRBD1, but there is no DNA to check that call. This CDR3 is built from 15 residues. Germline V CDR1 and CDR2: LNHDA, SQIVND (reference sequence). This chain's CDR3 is CASGQGAAARNEQYF.

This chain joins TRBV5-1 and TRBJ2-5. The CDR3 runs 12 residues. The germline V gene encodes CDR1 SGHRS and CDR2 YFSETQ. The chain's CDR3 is CASSLEAETQYF.

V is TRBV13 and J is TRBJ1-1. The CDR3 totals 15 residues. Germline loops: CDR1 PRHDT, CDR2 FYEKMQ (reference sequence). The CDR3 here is CASSFRGLVNTEAFF.

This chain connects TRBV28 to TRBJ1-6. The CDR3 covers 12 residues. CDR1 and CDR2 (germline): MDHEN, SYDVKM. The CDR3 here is CASSWNSSPLHF. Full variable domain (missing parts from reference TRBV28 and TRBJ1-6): DVKVTQSSRYLVKRTGEKVFLECVQDMDHENMFWYRQDPGLGLRLIYFSYDVKMKEKGDIPEGYSVSREKKERFSLILESASTNQTSMYLCASSWNSSPLHFGNGTRLTVT.

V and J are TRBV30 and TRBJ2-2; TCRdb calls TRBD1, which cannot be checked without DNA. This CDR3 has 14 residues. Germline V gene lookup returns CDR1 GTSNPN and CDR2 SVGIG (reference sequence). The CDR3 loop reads CAWSVRGGTGELFF. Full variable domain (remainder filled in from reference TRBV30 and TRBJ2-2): SQTIHQWPATLVQPVGSPLSLECTVEGTSNPNLYWYRQAAGRGLQLLFYSVGIGQISSEVPQNLSASRPQDRQFILSSKKLLLSDSGFYLCAWSVRGGTGELFFGEGSRLTVL.

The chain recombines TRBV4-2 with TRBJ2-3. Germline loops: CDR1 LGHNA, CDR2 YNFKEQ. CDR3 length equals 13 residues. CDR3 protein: CASSQVEVDTQYF.

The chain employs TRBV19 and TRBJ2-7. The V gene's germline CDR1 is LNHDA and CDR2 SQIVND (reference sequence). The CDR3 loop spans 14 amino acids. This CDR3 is CASSKAGPIYEQYF.

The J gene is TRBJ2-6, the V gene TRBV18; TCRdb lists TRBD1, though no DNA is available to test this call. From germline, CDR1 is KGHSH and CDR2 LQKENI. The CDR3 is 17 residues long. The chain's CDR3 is CASSHRGSDSGANVLTF.

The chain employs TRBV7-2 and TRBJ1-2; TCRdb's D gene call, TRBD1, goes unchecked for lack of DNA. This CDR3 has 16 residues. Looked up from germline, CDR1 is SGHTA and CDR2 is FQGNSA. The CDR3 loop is CASSRLDRPRNYGYTF.

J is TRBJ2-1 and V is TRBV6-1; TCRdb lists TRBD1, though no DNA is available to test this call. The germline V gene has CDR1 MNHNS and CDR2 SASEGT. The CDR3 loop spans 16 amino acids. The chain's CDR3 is CASRPTGESSYNEQFF.

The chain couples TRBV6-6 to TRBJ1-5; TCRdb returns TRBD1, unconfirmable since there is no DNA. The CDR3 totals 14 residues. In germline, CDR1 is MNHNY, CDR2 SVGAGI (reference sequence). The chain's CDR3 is CATGTGGGEQPQHF.

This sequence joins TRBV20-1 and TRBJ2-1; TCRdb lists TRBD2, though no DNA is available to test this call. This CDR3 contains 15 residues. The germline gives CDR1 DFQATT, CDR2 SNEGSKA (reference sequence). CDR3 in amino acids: CSARTRLSLNNEQFF.

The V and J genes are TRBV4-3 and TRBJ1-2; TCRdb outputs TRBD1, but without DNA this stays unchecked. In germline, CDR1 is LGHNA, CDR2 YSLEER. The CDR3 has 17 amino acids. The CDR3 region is CASSQDVGGDRGYGYTF.

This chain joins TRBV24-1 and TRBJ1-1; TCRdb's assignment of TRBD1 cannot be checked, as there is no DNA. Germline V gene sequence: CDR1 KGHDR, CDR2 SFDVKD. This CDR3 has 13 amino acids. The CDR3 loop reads CATSPGLNTEAFF.

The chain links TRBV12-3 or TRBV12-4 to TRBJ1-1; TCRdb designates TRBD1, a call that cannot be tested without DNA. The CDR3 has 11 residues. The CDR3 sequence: CASSPQVEAFF.

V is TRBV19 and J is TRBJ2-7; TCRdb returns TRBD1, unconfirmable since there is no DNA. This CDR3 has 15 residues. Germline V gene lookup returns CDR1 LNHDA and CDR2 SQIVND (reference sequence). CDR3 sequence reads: CASSIGQGKSYEQYF.

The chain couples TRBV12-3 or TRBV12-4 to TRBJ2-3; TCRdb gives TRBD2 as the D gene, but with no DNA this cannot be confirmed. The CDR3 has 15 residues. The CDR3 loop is CASTLAGGPTDTQYF.

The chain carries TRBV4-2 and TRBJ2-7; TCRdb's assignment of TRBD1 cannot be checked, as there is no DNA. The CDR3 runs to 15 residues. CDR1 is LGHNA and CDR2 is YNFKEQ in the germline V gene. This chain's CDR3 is CASSQDQTGSAEQYF.

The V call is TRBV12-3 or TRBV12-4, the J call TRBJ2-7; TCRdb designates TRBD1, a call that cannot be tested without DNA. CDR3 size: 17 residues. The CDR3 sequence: CASSLRGSGTGRYEQYF.

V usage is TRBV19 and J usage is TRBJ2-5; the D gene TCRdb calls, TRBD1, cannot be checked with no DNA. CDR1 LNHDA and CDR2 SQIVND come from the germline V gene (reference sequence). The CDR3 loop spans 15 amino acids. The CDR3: CASSRDREGQETQYF.